Given below is one T cell receptor beta chain in context. The record originates from a study of blood T cell repertoires in COVID-19. Study in general: Samples of COVID-19 (acute and convalescent) were obtained from the United States, Italy and Spain.

Authors' data handling: Researchers report that nucleated cell counts were estimated from reference gene primer amplification. Profiling relied on immunoSEQ multiplex PCR, and the TCRdb table lists in-frame clones only, not all of them. V and J calls and clone size are as listed in that table; D and trimming were resolved from the DNA. This table has about 56,000 clones, 89% appearing once. The CDR3 is 18 residues long. Germline assignment: CDR1 KGHDR and CDR2 SFDVKD. Losses at the gene ends were 1 base for V and 1 base for J; bases not matched to a gene: 9. The receptor was derived from a human donor in a cohort sampled during active COVID-19. V and J are TRBV24-1 and TRBJ2-7, with TRBD1 identical over 10 bases. The source material was peripheral blood. CDR3 loop: CATSDFAGTGDSSYEQYF. The DNA for the CDR3 is TGTGCCACCAGTGATTTCGCCGGGACAGGGGATTCGTCCTACGAGCAGTACTTC.